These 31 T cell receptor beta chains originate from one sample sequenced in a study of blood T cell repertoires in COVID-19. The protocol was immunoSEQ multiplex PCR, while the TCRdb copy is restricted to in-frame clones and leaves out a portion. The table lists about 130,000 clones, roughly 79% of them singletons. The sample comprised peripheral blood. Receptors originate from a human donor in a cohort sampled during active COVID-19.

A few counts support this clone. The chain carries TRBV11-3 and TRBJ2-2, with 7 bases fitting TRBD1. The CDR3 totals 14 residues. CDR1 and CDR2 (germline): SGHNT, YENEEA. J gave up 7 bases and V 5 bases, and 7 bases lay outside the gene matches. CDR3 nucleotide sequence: TGTGCCAGCAGCCTCAGACAGGGTCGCGGGGAGCTGTTTTTT. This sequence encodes CASSLRQGRGELFF.

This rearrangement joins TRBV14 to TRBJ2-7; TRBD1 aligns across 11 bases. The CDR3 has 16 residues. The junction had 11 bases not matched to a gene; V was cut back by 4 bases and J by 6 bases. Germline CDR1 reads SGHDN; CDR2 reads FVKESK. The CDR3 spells CASSPQQDRGLGEQYF. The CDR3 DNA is TGTGCCAGCAGCCCCCAGCAGGACAGGGGGCTTGGCGAGCAGTACTTC.

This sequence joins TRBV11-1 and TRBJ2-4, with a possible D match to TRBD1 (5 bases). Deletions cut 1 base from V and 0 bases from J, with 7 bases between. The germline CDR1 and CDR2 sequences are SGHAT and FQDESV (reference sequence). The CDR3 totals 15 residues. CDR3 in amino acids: CASSLGGLAKNIQYF. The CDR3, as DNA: TGTGCCAGCAGCTTAGGGGGCTTAGCCAAAAACATTCAGTACTTC.

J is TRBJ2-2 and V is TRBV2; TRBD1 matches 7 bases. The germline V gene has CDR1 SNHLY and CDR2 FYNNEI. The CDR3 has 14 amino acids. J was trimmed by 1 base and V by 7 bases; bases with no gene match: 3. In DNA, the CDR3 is TGTGCCAGCATCGGGACAGAGAACACCGGGGAGCTGTTTTTT. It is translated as CASIGTENTGELFF.

The CDR3 sequence: CASSLAGAGVGKTQYF. DNA for the CDR3: TGTGCCAGCAGCTTAGCCGGGGCAGGGGTAGGCAAGACCCAGTACTTC. The chain has TRBV11-2 and TRBJ2-5, with D perhaps matching TRBD1 (6 bases). CDR3 length: 16 residues. V gave up 1 base and J gave up 6 bases, with 18 bases separating them. CDR1 SGHAT and CDR2 FQNNGV come from the germline V gene. The entire variable domain, with the rest obtained from reference TRBV11-2 and TRBJ2-5, is as follows: EAGVAQSPRYKIIEKRQSVAFWCNPISGHATLYWYQQILGQGPKLLIQFQNNGVVDDSQLPKDRFSAERLKGVDSTLKIQPAKLEDSAVYLCASSLAGAGVGKTQYFGPGTRLLVL.

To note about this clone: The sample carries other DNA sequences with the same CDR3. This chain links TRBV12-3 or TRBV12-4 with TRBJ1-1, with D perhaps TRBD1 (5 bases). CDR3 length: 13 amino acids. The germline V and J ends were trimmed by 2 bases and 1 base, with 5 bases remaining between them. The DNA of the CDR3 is TGTGCCAGCAGTTTACAGGGGAACACTGAAGCTTTCTTT. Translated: CASSLQGNTEAFF.

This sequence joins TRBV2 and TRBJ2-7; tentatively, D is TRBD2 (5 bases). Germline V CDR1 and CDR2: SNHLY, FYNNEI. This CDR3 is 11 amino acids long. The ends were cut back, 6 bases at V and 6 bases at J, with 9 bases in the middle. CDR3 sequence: CASSKRVEQYF. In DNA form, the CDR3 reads TGTGCCAGCAGCAAGAGGGTCGAGCAGTACTTC.

CDR3 in amino acids: CASSPNSGQSYEQYF. The DNA of the CDR3 is TGTGCCAGCTCACCAAACTCAGGACAGTCCTACGAGCAGTACTTC. V usage is TRBV18 and J usage is TRBJ2-7; a possible D gene is TRBD1 (6 bases). This CDR3 is built from 15 residues. Trimming removed 2 bases at V and 1 base at J, with 12 bases between. Germline V gene sequence: CDR1 KGHSH, CDR2 LQKENI.

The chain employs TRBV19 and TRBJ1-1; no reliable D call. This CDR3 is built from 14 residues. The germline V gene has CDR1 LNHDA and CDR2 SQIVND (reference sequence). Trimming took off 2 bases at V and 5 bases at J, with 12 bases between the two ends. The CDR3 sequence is CASSIRRERTEAFF. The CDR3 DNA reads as TGTGCCAGTAGTATAAGGAGGGAGCGGACTGAAGCTTTCTTT.

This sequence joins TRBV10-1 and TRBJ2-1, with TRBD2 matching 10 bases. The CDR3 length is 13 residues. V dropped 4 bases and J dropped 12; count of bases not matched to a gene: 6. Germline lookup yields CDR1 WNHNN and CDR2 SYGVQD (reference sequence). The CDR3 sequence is CASSVAGGVGQFF. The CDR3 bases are TGCGCCAGCAGTGTAGCGGGGGGAGTTGGGCAGTTCTTC.

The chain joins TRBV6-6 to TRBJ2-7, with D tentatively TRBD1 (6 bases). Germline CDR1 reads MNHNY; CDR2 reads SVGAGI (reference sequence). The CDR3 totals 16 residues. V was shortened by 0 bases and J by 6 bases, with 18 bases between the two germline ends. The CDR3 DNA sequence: TGTGCCAGCAGTTACTCTAACAGGGAACGTGTATCCGAGCAGTACTTC. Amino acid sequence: CASSYSNRERVSEQYF.

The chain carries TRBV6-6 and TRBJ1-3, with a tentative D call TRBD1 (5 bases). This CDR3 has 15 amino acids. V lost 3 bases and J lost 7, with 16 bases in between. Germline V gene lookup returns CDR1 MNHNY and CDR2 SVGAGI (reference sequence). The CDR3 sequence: CASSYRRQGANTIYF. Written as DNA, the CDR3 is TGTGCCAGCAGTTATAGGCGGCAAGGGGCGAACACCATATATTTT.

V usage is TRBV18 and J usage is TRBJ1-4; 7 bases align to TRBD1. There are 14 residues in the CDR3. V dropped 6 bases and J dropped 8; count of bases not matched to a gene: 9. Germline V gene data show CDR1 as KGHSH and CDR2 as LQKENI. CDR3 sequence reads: CASSLNRGEEKLFF. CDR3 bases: TGTGCCAGCTCTTTGAACAGGGGAGAGGAAAAACTGTTTTTT.

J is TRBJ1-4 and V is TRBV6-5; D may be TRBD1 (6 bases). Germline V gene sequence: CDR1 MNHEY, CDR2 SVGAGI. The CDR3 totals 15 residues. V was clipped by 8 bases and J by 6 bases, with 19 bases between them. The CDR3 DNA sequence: TGTGCCAGCTCAGTTCGACCCAGGGGAGATGAAAAACTGTTTTTT. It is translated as CASSVRPRGDEKLFF.

CDR3 residues: CASSERPGTGRMNTEAFF. The CDR3, as DNA: TGTGCCAGCAGTGAGAGGCCCGGGACAGGACGCATGAACACTGAAGCTTTCTTT. The rearrangement links TRBV6-1 to TRBJ1-1; TRBD1 agrees at 8 bases. The J segment lost 0 bases and the V segment lost 3 bases, leaving 12 bases of the junction unmatched. In germline, CDR1 is MNHNS, CDR2 SASEGT. The CDR3 has 18 amino acids.

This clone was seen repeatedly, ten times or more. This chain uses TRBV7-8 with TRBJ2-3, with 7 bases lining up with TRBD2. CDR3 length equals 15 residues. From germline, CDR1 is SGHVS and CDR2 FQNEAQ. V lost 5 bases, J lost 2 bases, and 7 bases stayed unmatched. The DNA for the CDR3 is TGTGCCAGCAGCCAGCTCGCGGGGGACACAGATACGCAGTATTTT. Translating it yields CASSQLAGDTDTQYF.

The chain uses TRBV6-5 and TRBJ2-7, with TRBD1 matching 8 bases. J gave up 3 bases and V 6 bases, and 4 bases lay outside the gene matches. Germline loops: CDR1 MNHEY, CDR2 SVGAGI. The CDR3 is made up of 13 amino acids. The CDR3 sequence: CASRTDRDYEQYF. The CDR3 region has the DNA TGTGCCAGCAGGACGGACAGGGACTACGAGCAGTACTTC.

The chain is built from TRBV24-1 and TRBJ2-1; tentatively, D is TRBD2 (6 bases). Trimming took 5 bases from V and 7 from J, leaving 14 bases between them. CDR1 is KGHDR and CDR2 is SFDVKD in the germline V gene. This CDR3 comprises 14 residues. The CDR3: CATSAWGGINEQFF. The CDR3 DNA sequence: TGTGCCACCAGTGCCTGGGGAGGAATAAATGAGCAGTTCTTC.

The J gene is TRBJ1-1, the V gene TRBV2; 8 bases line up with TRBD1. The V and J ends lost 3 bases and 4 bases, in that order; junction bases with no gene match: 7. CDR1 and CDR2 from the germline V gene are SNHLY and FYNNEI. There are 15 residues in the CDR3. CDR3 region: CASSDPGGDGTEAFF. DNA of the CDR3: TGTGCCAGCAGTGATCCAGGGGGCGATGGCACTGAAGCTTTCTTT.

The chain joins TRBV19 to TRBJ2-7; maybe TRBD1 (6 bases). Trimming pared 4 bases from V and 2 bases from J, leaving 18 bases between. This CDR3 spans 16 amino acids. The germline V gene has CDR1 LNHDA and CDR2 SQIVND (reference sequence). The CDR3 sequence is CASSKKGGSGTYEQYF. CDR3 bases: TGTGCCAGTAGTAAAAAAGGGGGTTCGGGGACCTACGAGCAGTACTTC.

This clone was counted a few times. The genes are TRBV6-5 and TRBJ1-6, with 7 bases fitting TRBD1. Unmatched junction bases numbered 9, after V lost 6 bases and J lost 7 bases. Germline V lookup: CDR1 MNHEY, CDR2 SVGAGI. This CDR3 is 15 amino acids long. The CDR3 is CASSTRETGNSPLHF. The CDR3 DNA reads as TGTGCCAGCAGCACCCGGGAGACAGGGAATTCACCCCTCCACTTT.

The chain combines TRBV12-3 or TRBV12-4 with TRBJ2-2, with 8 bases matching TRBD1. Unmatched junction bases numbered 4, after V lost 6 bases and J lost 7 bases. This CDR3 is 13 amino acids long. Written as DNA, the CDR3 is TGTGCCAGCAGCCCCGGGACAGGCGGGGAGCTGTTTTTT. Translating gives CASSPGTGGELFF.

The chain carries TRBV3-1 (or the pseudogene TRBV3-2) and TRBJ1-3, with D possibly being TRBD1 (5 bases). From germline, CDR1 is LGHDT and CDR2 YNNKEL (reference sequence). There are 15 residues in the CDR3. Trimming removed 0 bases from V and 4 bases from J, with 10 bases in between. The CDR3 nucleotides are TGTGCCAGCAGCCAAGATGGGGCAAGAGGAAACACCATATATTTT. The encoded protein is CASSQDGARGNTIYF.

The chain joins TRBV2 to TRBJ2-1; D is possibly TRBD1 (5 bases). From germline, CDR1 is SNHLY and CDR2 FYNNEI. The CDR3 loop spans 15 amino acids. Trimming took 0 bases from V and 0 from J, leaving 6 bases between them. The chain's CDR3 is CASSEAQGSYNEQFF. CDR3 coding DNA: TGTGCCAGCAGTGAAGCGCAGGGCTCCTACAATGAGCAGTTCTTC.

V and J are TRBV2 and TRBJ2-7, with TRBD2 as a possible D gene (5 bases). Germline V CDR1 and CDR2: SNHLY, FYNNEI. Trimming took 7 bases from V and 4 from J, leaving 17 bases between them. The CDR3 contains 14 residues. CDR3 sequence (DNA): TGTGCCAGCATCAAGGGAGACAAGGAATACGAGCAGTACTTC. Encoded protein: CASIKGDKEYEQYF.

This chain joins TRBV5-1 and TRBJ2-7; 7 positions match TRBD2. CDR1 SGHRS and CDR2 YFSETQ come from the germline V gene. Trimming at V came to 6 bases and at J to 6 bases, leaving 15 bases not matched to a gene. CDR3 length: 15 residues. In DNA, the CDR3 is TGCGCCAGCACTACCGGGGGAGGGGAAGGTTTCGAGCAGTACTTC. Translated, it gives CASTTGGGEGFEQYF.

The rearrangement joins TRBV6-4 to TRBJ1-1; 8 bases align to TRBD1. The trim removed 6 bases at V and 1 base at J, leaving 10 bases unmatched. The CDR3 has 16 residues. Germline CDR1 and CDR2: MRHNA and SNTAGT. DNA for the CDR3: TGTGCCAGCAGACCTCGGACAGGGAGGCAGAACACTGAAGCTTTCTTT. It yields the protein CASRPRTGRQNTEAFF.

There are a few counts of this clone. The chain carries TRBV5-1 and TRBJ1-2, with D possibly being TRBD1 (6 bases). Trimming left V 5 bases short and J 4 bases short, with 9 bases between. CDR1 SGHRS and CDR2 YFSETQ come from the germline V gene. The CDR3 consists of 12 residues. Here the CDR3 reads CASRMDSYGYTF. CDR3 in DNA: TGCGCCAGCAGAATGGACAGCTATGGCTACACCTTC.

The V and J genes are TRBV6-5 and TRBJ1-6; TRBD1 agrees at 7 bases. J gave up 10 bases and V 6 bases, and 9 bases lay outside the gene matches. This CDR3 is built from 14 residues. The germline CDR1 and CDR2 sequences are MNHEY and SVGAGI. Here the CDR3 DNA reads TGTGCCAGCAGGGTAACAGGGGAGGCCTCACCCCTCCACTTT. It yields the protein CASRVTGEASPLHF.

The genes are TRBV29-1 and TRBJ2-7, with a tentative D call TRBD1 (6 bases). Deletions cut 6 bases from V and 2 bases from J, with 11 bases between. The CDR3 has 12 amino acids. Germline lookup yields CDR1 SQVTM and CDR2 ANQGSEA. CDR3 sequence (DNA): TGCAGCGTACGGGACACTGCCTACGAGCAGTACTTC. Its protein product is CSVRDTAYEQYF.

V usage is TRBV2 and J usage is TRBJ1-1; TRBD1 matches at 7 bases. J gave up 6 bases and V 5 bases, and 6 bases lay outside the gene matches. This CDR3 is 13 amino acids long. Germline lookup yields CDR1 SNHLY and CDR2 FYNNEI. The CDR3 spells CASSRQGVAEAFF. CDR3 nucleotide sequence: TGTGCCAGCAGTAGACAGGGCGTCGCTGAAGCTTTCTTT.